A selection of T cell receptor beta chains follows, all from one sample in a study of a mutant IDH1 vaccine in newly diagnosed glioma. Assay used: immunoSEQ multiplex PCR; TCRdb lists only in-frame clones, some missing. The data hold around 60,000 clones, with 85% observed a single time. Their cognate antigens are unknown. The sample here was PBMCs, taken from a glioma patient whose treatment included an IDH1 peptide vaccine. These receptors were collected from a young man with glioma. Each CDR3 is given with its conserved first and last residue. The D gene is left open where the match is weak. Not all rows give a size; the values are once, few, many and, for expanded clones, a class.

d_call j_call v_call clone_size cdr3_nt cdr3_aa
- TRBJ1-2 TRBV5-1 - TGCGCCAGCAGCTTGGGGGCAGGGATGCGTGGCTACACCTTC CASSLGAGMRGYTF
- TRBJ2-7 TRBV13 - TGTGCCAGCAGCGAAAGACTCCTCCTAGACGAGCAGTACTTC CASSERLLLDEQYF
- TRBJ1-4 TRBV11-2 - TGTGCCAGCAGCTTAGGGGAAGGCCTCGGTAATGAAAAACTGTTTTTT CASSLGEGLGNEKLFF
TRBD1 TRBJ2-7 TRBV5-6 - TGTGCCAGCAGGGACAGGGGCAAGAGCTACGAGCAGTACTTC CASRDRGKSYEQYF
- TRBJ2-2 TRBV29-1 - TGCAGCGTTGCTAGGGAGCTAGCTGCCGGGGAGCTGTTTTTT CSVARELAAGELFF
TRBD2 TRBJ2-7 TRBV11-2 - TGTGCCAGCAGCGAACTAGCGGGCCCATCCTACGAGCAGTACTTC CASSELAGPSYEQYF
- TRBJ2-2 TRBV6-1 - TGTGCCAGCAGTGAAACGGTGTCTAGGAACACCGGGGAGCTGTTTTTT CASSETVSRNTGELFF
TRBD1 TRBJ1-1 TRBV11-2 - TGTGCCAGCAGCGCCCGATTACAGGGGTTGAGCACTGAAGCTTTCTTT CASSARLQGLSTEAFF
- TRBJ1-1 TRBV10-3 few TGTGCCATCAGTAGTACAGAGAATGAAGCTTTCTTT CAISSTENEAFF
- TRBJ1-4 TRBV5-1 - TGCGCCAGCAGCTTGGGTCCGGGGACCTTGGGTGAAAAACTGTTTTTT CASSLGPGTLGEKLFF
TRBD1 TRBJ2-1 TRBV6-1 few TGTGCCAGCAGTGAAGCGACAGGGGGCTACAATGAGCAGTTCTTC CASSEATGGYNEQFF
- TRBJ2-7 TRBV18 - TGTGCCAGCTCACCACGAGCGGAACAGGGTCGTAGCGAGCAGTACTTC CASSPRAEQGRSEQYF
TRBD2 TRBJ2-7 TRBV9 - TGTGCCAGCAGCGTAGCGTCGACTAGCGGGGGCCCCGTTGGTGAGCAGTACTTC CASSVASTSGGPVGEQYF
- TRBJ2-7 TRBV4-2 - TGTGCCAGCAGCCAAGAGCCGGGAAGGGACGAGCAGTACTTC CASSQEPGRDEQYF
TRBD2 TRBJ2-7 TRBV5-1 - TGCGCCAGCACCCACGGACTAGCGGGGGGATACGAGCAGTACTTC CASTHGLAGGYEQYF
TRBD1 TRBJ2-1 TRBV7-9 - TGTGCCAGCAGATCCCTAGGACAGGGGAGCTACAATGAGCAGTTCTTC CASRSLGQGSYNEQFF
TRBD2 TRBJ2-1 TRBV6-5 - TGTGCCAGCAGTTACTCCCGACTAGCGGGGTATGAGCAGTTCTTC CASSYSRLAGYEQFF
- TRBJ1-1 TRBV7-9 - TGTGCCAGCAGCTTAGAGGGTATGAACACTGAAGCTTTCTTT CASSLEGMNTEAFF
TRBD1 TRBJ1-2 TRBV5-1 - TGCGCCAGCAGCGGCGGGACAGGGGGCTCACATGGCTACACCTTC CASSGGTGGSHGYTF
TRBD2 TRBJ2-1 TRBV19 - TGTGCCAGTAGTCCTAGCGGGCGGGGGGAGCAGTTCTTC CASSPSGRGEQFF
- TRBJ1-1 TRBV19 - TGTGCCAGTAGTATGGGGGCGCGGACTGAAGCTTTCTTT CASSMGARTEAFF
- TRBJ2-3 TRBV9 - TGTGCCAGCAGCGTCCAGGGCAGTGGCACAGATACGCAGTATTTT CASSVQGSGTDTQYF
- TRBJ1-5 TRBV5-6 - TGTGCCAGCAGCTTTGGATGGGGTGGCAATCAGCCCCAGCATTTT CASSFGWGGNQPQHF
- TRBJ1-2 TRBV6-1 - TGTGCCAGCAGTGGCCTGACAGCTTATGGCTACACCTTC CASSGLTAYGYTF
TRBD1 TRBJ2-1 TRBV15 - TGTGCCACCAACAGGGGCTATGAGCAGTTCTTC CATNRGYEQFF
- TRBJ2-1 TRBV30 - TGTGCCTGGAGCGGCCAAGTATATGAGCAGTTCTTC CAWSGQVYEQFF
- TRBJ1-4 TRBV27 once TGTGCCAGCAGTCCGAGGGGACGTAATGAAAAACTGTTTTTT CASSPRGRNEKLFF
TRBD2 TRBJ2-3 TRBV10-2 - TGCGCCAGCACCGAGACTAGCGGGGGGTCAGATACGCAGTATTTT CASTETSGGSDTQYF
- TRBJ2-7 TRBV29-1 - TGCAGCGTTGAAGTCTTTGGCTCCTACGAGCAGTACTTC CSVEVFGSYEQYF
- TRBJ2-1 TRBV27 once TGTGCCAGCAGTTTATGGGATCATAGGGGTGAGCAGTTCTTC CASSLWDHRGEQFF
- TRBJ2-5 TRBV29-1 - TGCAGCGTTGGAGGGCGCGGGGAGACCCAGTACTTC CSVGGRGETQYF
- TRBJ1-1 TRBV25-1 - TGTGCCAGCAGTGAATATCATGGTGGGACTGAAGCTTTCTTT CASSEYHGGTEAFF
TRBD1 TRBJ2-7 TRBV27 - TGTGCCAGCAGTCTTCGACAGGGGGCCGGGTACGAGCAGTACTTC CASSLRQGAGYEQYF
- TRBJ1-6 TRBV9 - TGTGCCAGCAGCTCAACAGGGTTCAATCGTAATTCACCCCTCCACTTT CASSSTGFNRNSPLHF
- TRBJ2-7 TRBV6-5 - TGTGCCAGCAGACAGGGTCTCGGCTACGAGCAGTACTTC CASRQGLGYEQYF
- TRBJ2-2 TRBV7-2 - TGTGCCAGCAGCTTCGGGAATGCGAACACCGGGGAGCTGTTTTTT CASSFGNANTGELFF
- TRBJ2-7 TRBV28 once TGTGCCAGCAGAGTCAGGGAGCGGGCCTACGAGCAGTACTTC CASRVRERAYEQYF
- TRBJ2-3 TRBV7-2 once TGTGCCAGCAGCTTAAGACAGTTCACAGATACGCAGTATTTT CASSLRQFTDTQYF
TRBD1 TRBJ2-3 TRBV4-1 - TGCGCCAGCAGCCAAGAGGGGGACAGGGGTGGTTTATCAGATACGCAGTATTTT CASSQEGDRGGLSDTQYF
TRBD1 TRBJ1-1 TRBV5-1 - TGCGCCAGCAGCTATAACTCTCGACAGGGAAGCACTGAAGCTTTCTTT CASSYNSRQGSTEAFF
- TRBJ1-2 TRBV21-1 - TGTGCCAGCAGCAAAGGCCCTCGAGGGGAGGGGTATTACTATGGCTACACCTTC CASSKGPRGEGYYYGYTF
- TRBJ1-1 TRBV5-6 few TGTGCCAGCAGCTTGGTAAACACTGAAGCTTTCTTT CASSLVNTEAFF
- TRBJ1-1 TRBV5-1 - TGCGCCAGCAGCTTGTGGGGGGGACCTGAAGCTTTCTTT CASSLWGGPEAFF
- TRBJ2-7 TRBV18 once TGTGCCAGCTCACCACCTGAGAGCTCCTACGAGCAGTACTTC CASSPPESSYEQYF
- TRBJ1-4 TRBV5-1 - TGCGCCAGCAGCTTGGCCGGGTTTAGAGAAAAACTGTTTTTT CASSLAGFREKLFF